One sample yielded the 23 T cell receptor beta chains listed below, sequenced in a study of blood T cell repertoires in COVID-19. The data were produced by immunoSEQ multiplex PCR, yet TCRdb's version contains in-frame clones alone and is incomplete. This sample has 120,000 to 150,000 clones, with about 86% found just once. Specimen: peripheral blood. The receptor set was obtained from a woman aged 60 to 75 with acute or convalescent COVID-19.

The rearrangement joins TRBV27 to TRBJ2-5, with D perhaps TRBD2 (5 bases). This CDR3 has 12 amino acids. Trimming cost V 10 bases and J 5 bases, with 14 bases left between them. Germline V gene sequence: CDR1 MNHEY, CDR2 SMNVEV (reference sequence). The CDR3: CATQDRRETQYF. Written as DNA, the CDR3 is TGTGCCACCCAGGACCGGAGGGAGACCCAGTACTTC.

The V gene is TRBV9, the J gene TRBJ2-3; D possibly corresponds to TRBD2 (6 bases). This CDR3 contains 15 residues. Germline loops: CDR1 SGDLS, CDR2 YYNGEE. Deletions cut 4 bases from V and 3 bases from J, with 15 bases between. CDR3 nucleotide sequence: TGTGCCAGCAGCCCACAGAGGAGGGCTACAGATACGCAGTATTTT. Its protein is CASSPQRRATDTQYF.

The chain uses TRBV18 and TRBJ1-5, with a possible D match to TRBD1 (5 bases). Looked up from germline, CDR1 is KGHSH and CDR2 is LQKENI. V shed 2 bases and J shed 4 bases, with 6 bases lying between them. This CDR3 region has 13 residues. CDR3 nucleotide sequence: TGTGCCAGCTCACCAGGGACTAATCAGCCCCAGCATTTT. Translated: CASSPGTNQPQHF.

CDR3 in amino acids: CASSPPGTGGLGYTF. In nucleotides, the CDR3 is TGTGCCAGCAGCCCTCCCGGGACAGGGGGCCTTGGCTACACCTTC. The V and J genes are TRBV7-9 and TRBJ1-2; 12 bases are shared with TRBD1. The CDR3 contains 15 residues. Germline assignment: CDR1 SEHNR and CDR2 FQNEAQ (reference sequence). V lost 5 bases and J lost 7; bases outside the gene matches: 8. Filled out from reference TRBV7-9 and TRBJ1-2, the complete variable domain reads DTGVSQNPRHKITKRGQNVTFRCDPISEHNRLYWYRQTLGQGPEFLTYFQNEAQLEKSRLLSDRFSAERPKGSFSTLEIQRTEQGDSAMYLCASSPPGTGGLGYTFGSGTRLTVV.

The chain is built from TRBV6-6 and TRBJ2-7, with 8 bases that match TRBD2. J was trimmed by 4 bases and V by 5 bases; bases with no gene match: 19. This CDR3 contains 18 residues. Germline assignment: CDR1 MNHNY and CDR2 SVGAGI (reference sequence). Written as DNA, the CDR3 is TGTGCCAGCAGTCCCAGGGCCGCGATGGGACTAGGGGGATACGAGCAGTACTTC. Translated: CASSPRAAMGLGGYEQYF.

V usage is TRBV6-4 and J usage is TRBJ2-2, with TRBD1 as a possible D gene (5 bases). V lost 6 bases, J lost 3 bases, and 14 bases lay in between. Germline-derived CDR1 and CDR2 are MRHNA and SNTAGT. There are 15 residues in the CDR3. CDR3 residues: CASRRTGLHTGELFF. In DNA form, the CDR3 reads TGTGCCAGCAGGAGAACAGGCCTACACACCGGGGAGCTGTTTTTT.

This chain uses TRBV9 with TRBJ2-7; possible D gene TRBD2, 6 bases. CDR1 SGDLS and CDR2 YYNGEE come from the germline V gene. This CDR3 has 15 amino acids. V was pared by 3 bases and J by 0 bases, with 13 bases between. DNA for the CDR3: TGTGCCAGCAGCGAAGGTTTGGAGGGCTCCTACGAGCAGTACTTC. It specifies CASSEGLEGSYEQYF.

The chain employs TRBV19 and TRBJ1-4; D ambiguous. V was pared by 7 bases and J by 0 bases, with 9 bases between. Germline V gives CDR1 LNHDA, CDR2 SQIVND (reference sequence). The CDR3 totals 14 residues. The DNA for the CDR3 is TGTGCCAGTAAATCCGGAGCAACTAATGAAAAACTGTTTTTT. Protein product: CASKSGATNEKLFF.

V gene TRBV6-2 or TRBV6-3 combines with J gene TRBJ1-6; the D is unclear. This CDR3 region has 12 residues. The germline V gene has CDR1 MNHEY and CDR2 SVGEGT. V was trimmed by 2 bases and J by 9 bases, leaving 5 bases between them. For the CDR3, the DNA is TGTGCCAGCAGTTACACGGTTTCACCCCTCCACTTT. It is translated as CASSYTVSPLHF.

This chain uses TRBV7-3 with TRBJ2-2; D ambiguous. CDR3 length: 13 amino acids. The germline V and J ends were trimmed by 2 bases and 6 bases, with 7 bases remaining between them. The germline gives CDR1 SGHTA, CDR2 FQGTGA. The CDR3 is CASSLLGSGELFF. The CDR3 DNA reads as TGTGCCAGCAGCTTACTAGGCTCCGGGGAGCTGTTTTTT. Full variable domain (missing parts from reference TRBV7-3 and TRBJ2-2): GAGVSQTPSNKVTEKGKYVELRCDPISGHTALYWYRQSLGQGPEFLIYFQGTGAADDSGLPNDRFFAVRPEGSVSTLKIQRTERGDSAVYLCASSLLGSGELFFGEGSRLTVL.

The V and J genes are TRBV7-8 and TRBJ2-1; a weak D match, TRBD1 (6 bases). The V gene lost 1 base and the J gene lost 5 bases, with 18 bases spanning the gap. CDR3 length: 17 residues. Per germline, CDR1 SGHVS and CDR2 FQNEAQ. The CDR3 sequence is CASSLDWNRVLDNEQFF. The CDR3 nucleotides are TGTGCCAGCAGCTTAGATTGGAACAGGGTTCTCGACAATGAGCAGTTCTTC.

The gene calls are TRBV6-5 and TRBJ1-6; 8 bases agree with TRBD1. Germline V gene lookup returns CDR1 MNHEY and CDR2 SVGAGI. Trimming took 2 bases from V and 13 from J; bases not matched to a gene: 7. This CDR3 spans 14 amino acids. The CDR3 reads CASSYTGGIIPLHF. The CDR3 DNA reads TGTGCCAGCAGTTACACAGGGGGAATTATTCCCCTCCACTTT.

CDR3 sequence (DNA): TGTGCCAGCAGCTTGGATTTAGGCAGGCGGGGGGCCTCAGAGACCCAGTACTTC. It specifies CASSLDLGRRGASETQYF. V usage is TRBV5-4 and J usage is TRBJ2-5; 8 nucleotides align to TRBD2. CDR1 SGHNT and CDR2 YYREEE come from the germline V gene (reference sequence). The CDR3 contains 18 residues. V gave up 0 bases and J gave up 4 bases; unmatched junction bases: 14.

The table lists this clone with a few counts. The chain couples TRBV28 to TRBJ1-3, with TRBD1 matching over 7 bases. The V segment lost 2 bases and the J segment 0 bases; nucleotides outside the gene matches: 1. The germline gives CDR1 MDHEN, CDR2 SYDVKM. The CDR3 runs 15 residues. This CDR3 reads CASSLPGGSGNTIYF. In nucleotides, the CDR3 is TGTGCCAGCAGTTTACCAGGGGGCTCTGGAAACACCATATATTTT.

This chain links TRBV28 with TRBJ1-5, with TRBD1 matching over 10 bases. Germline V CDR1 and CDR2: MDHEN, SYDVKM. V dropped 7 bases and J dropped 1; count of bases not matched to a gene: 7. The length of the CDR3 is 16 residues. The CDR3 coding sequence is TGTGCCAGCACCCCGACAGGGGGCTTGAGCAATCAGCCCCAGCATTTT. Translation gives CASTPTGGLSNQPQHF.

V usage is TRBV6-6 and J usage is TRBJ1-1, with 7 bases aligning to TRBD1. The CDR3 is made up of 15 amino acids. Trimming at V came to 2 bases and at J to 2 bases, leaving 5 bases not matched to a gene. The germline V gene has CDR1 MNHNY and CDR2 SVGAGI (reference sequence). The DNA of the CDR3 is TGTGCCAGCAGTTACCCTAGACAGGGAAACACTGAAGCTTTCTTT. This codes for CASSYPRQGNTEAFF.

This chain uses TRBV11-2 with TRBJ1-1; 8 bases are shared with TRBD1. Trimming removed 3 bases from V and 1 base from J; junction bases left unmatched: 4. The V gene's germline CDR1 is SGHAT and CDR2 FQNNGV. The length of the CDR3 is 15 residues. In nucleotides, the CDR3 is TGTGCCAGCAGCTTGACCGGGACAGGGAACACTGAAGCTTTCTTT. Protein product: CASSLTGTGNTEAFF. Combining the CDR3 with reference TRBV11-2 and TRBJ1-1 gives the whole variable domain EAGVAQSPRYKIIEKRQSVAFWCNPISGHATLYWYQQILGQGPKLLIQFQNNGVVDDSQLPKDRFSAERLKGVDSTLKIQPAKLEDSAVYLCASSLTGTGNTEAFFGQGTRLTVV.

The V and J genes are TRBV5-5 and TRBJ2-7, with 10 bases matching TRBD2. From germline, CDR1 is SGHKS and CDR2 YYEKEE (reference sequence). V lost 4 bases to trimming and J lost 3 bases; unmatched junction nucleotides: 10. This CDR3 contains 16 residues. CDR3 sequence (DNA): TGTGCCAGCAGCCCGCGGACTAGCGGTGTAATCTACGAGCAGTACTTC. It yields the protein CASSPRTSGVIYEQYF.

This chain links TRBV7-2 with TRBJ1-6, with 9 bases matching TRBD1. The CDR3 has 14 residues. Germline assignment: CDR1 SGHTA and CDR2 FQGNSA. Losses at the gene ends were 1 base for V and 9 bases for J; bases not matched to a gene: 1. The CDR3 DNA sequence: TGTGCCAGCAGCTTAGTGGGACAGGGTTCACCCCTCCACTTT. Protein: CASSLVGQGSPLHF. Looking up the rest from reference TRBV7-2 and TRBJ1-6 gives the full variable domain: GAGVSQSPSNKVTEKGKDVELRCDPISGHTALYWYRQSLGQGLEFLIYFQGNSAPDKSGLPSDRFSAERTGGSVSTLTIQRTQQEDSAVYLCASSLVGQGSPLHFGNGTRLTVT.

The chain links TRBV9 to TRBJ1-1; a weak D match, TRBD1 (6 bases). Germline CDR1 and CDR2: SGDLS and YYNGEE. V was cut by 3 bases and J by 4 bases, with 10 bases left in between. The CDR3 is 13 residues long. CDR3 residues: CASSEGQRTEAFF. In DNA, the CDR3 is TGTGCCAGCAGCGAGGGACAACGCACTGAAGCTTTCTTT.

The chain couples TRBV5-5 to TRBJ1-2, with a possible D match to TRBD1 (5 bases). Germline lookup yields CDR1 SGHKS and CDR2 YYEKEE (reference sequence). CDR3 length: 18 amino acids. V gave up 0 bases and J gave up 5 bases, with 23 bases separating them. The CDR3 reads CASSLEGTVVAGWYGYTF. CDR3 DNA: TGTGCCAGCAGCTTGGAGGGCACGGTTGTGGCAGGGTGGTATGGCTACACCTTC.

The J gene is TRBJ2-5, the V gene TRBV18; weak D call: TRBD2 (6 bases). Germline V gene data show CDR1 as KGHSH and CDR2 as LQKENI. V gave up 6 bases and J gave up 4 bases, with 12 bases separating them. CDR3 length: 13 amino acids. The CDR3 DNA sequence: TGTGCCAGCTCCTGGGACGGGGGAGAGACCCAGTACTTC. It translates to CASSWDGGETQYF.

The chain is built from TRBV5-4 and TRBJ2-1; 9 nucleotides match TRBD1. The length of the CDR3 is 15 residues. Looked up from germline, CDR1 is SGHNT and CDR2 is YYREEE (reference sequence). V lost 7 bases, J lost 8 bases, and 13 bases stayed unmatched. CDR3 sequence: CASSLKGTGTDEQFF. As DNA, the CDR3 is TGTGCCAGCTCTCTTAAGGGGACAGGGACTGATGAGCAGTTCTTC.